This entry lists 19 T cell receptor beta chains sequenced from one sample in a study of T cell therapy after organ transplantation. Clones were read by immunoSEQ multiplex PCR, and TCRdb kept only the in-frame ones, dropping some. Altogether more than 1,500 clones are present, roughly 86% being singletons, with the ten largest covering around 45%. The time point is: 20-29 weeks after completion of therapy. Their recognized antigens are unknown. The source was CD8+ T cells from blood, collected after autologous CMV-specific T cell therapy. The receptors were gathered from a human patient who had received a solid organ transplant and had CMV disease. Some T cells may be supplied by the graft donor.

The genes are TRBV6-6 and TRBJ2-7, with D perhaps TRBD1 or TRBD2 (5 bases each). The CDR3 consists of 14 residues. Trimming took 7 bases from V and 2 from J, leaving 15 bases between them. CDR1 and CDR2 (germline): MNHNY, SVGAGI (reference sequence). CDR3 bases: TGTGCCAGCACTTCCGGGACGGCGGCCTACGAGCAGTACTTC. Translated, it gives CASTSGTAAYEQYF.

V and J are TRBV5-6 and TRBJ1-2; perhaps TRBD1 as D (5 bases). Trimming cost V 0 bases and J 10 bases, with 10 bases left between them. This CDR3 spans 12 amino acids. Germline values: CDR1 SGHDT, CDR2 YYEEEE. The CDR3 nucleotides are TGTGCCAGCAGCTTGGGAACAGGTTTCTACACCTTC. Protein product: CASSLGTGFYTF.

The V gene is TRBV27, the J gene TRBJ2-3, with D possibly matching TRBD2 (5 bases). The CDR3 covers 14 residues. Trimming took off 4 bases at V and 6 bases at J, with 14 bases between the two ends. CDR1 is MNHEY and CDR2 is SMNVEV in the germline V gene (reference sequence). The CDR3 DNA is TGTGCCAGCAGTTCTCCTAGCCTGGGGGATACGCAGTATTTT. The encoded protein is CASSSPSLGDTQYF.

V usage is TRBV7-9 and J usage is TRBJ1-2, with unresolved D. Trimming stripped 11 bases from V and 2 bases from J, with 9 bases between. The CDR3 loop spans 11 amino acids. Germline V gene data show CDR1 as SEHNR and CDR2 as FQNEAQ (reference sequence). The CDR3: CAGLGNYGYTF. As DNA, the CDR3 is TGTGCCGGACTGGGCAACTATGGCTACACCTTC. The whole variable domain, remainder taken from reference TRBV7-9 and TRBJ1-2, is DTGVSQNPRHKITKRGQNVTFRCDPISEHNRLYWYRQTLGQGPEFLTYFQNEAQLEKSRLLSDRFSAERPKGSFSTLEIQRTEQGDSAMYLCAGLGNYGYTFGSGTRLTVV.

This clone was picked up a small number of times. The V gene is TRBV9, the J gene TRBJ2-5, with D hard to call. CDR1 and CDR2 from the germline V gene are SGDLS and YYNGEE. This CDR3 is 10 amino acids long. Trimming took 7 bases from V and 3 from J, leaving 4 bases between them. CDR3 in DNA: TGTGCCAGCGGCGAAGAGACCCAGTACTTC. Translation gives CASGEETQYF.

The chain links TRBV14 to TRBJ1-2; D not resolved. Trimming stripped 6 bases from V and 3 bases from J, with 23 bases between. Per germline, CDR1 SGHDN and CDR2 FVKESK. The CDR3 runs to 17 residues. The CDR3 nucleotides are TGTGCCAGCAGTGAATATGCTGTTCGGAGCGTCGACTATGGCTACACCTTC. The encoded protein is CASSEYAVRSVDYGYTF.

The CDR3 here is CASRTRAGETQYF. CDR3 in DNA: TGTGCCAGCAGAACAAGGGCAGGGGAGACCCAGTACTTC. The chain uses TRBV14 and TRBJ2-5, with D possibly being TRBD1 (5 bases). V was shortened by 6 bases and J by 5 bases, with 13 bases between the two germline ends. The CDR3 length is 13 residues. The germline CDR1 and CDR2 sequences are SGHDN and FVKESK.

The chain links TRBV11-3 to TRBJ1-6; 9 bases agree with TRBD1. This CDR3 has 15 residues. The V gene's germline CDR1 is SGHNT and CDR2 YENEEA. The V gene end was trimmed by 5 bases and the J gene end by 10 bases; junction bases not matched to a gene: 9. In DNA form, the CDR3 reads TGTGCCAGCAGCCCCCAGGACAGGGGTGACTCACCCCTCCACTTT. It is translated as CASSPQDRGDSPLHF.

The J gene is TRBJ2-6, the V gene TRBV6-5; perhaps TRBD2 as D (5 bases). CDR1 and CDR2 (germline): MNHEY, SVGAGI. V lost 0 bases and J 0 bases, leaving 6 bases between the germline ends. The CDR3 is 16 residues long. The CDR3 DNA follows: TGTGCCAGCAGTTACTCGAGCGGCTCTGGGGCCAACGTCCTGACTTTC. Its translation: CASSYSSGSGANVLTF.

The CDR3: CASSRDRWDTEAFF. The CDR3 nucleotides are TGTGCCAGCAGCCGGGACAGGTGGGACACTGAAGCTTTCTTT. V is TRBV4-2 and J is TRBJ1-1, with 8 nucleotides matching TRBD1. J gave up 3 bases and V 4 bases, and 4 bases lay outside the gene matches. The CDR3 has 14 amino acids. CDR1 is LGHNA and CDR2 is YNFKEQ in the germline V gene.

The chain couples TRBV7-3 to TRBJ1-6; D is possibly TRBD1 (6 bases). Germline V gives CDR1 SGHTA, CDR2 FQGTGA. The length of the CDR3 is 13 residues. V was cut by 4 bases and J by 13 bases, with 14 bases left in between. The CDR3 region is CASSSLEGGPLHF. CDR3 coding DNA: TGTGCCAGCAGCTCATTGGAGGGGGGCCCCCTCCACTTT.

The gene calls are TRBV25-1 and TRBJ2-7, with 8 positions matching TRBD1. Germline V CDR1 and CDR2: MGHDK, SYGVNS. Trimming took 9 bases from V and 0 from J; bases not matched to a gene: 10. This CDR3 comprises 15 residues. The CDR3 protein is CARGQVLSFSYEQYF. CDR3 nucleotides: TGTGCCAGGGGACAGGTTCTCTCCTTCTCCTACGAGCAGTACTTC.

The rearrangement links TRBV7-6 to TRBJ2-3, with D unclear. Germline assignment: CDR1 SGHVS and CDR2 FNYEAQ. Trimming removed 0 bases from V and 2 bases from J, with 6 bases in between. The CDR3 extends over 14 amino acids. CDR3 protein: CASSLAGSTDTQYF. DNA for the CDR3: TGTGCCAGCAGCTTAGCGGGGTCCACAGATACGCAGTATTTT.

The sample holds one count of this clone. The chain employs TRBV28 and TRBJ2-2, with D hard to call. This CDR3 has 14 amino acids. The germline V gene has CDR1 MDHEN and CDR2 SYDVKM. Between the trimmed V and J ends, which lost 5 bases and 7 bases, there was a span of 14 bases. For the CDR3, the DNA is TGTGCCAGCAGTCCCCAATTAGGCGGCGGGGAGCTGTTTTTT. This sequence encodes CASSPQLGGGELFF. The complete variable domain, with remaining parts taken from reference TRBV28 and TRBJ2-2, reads DVKVTQSSRYLVKRTGEKVFLECVQDMDHENMFWYRQDPGLGLRLIYFSYDVKMKEKGDIPEGYSVSREKKERFSLILESASTNQTSMYLCASSPQLGGGELFFGEGSRLTVL.

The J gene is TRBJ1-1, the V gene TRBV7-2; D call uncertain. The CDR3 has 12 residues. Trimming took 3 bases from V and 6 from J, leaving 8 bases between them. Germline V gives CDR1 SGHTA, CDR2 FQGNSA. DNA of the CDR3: TGTGCCAGCAGCTTCGGGCTGGCTGAAGCTTTCTTT. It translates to CASSFGLAEAFF.

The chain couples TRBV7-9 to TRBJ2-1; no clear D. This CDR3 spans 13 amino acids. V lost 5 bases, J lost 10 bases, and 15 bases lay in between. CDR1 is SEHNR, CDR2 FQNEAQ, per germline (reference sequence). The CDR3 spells CASSTHLSGEQFF. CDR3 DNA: TGTGCCAGCAGCACTCATTTGTCAGGCGAGCAGTTCTTC.

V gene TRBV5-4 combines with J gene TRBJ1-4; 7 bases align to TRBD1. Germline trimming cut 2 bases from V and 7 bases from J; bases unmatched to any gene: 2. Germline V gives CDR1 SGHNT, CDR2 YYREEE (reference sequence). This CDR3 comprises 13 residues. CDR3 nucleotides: TGTGCCAGCAGCTTAGGGACAGTTGAAAAACTGTTTTTT. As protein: CASSLGTVEKLFF.

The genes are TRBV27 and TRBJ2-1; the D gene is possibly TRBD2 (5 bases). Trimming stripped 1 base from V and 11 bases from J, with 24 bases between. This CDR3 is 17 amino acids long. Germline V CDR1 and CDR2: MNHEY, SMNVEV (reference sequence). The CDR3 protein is CASSLFPPSLGKTKQFF. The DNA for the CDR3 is TGTGCCAGCAGTTTATTCCCCCCCTCTCTCGGGAAAACGAAGCAGTTCTTC.

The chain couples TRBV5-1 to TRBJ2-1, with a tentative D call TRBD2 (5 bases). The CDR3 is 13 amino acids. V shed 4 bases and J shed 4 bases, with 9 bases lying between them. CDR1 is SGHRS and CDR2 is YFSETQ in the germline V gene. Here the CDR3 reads CASSEGPYNEQFF. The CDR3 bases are TGCGCCAGCAGCGAGGGCCCTTACAATGAGCAGTTCTTC.